A selection of T cell receptor beta chains follows, all from one sample in a study of PD-1 blockade in classical Hodgkin lymphoma. Method: immunoSEQ multiplex PCR; TCRdb's copy keeps in-frame clones and lacks some. The sample holds roughly 150,000 clones, around 73% seen once. This sample comprised peripheral blood mononuclear cells (PBMCs), obtained before the second cycle of nivolumab. The receptor set was obtained from a human donor with classical Hodgkin lymphoma. Each CDR3 is given with its conserved first and last residue. Expanded clones are given a class, and other clones once, few, many or no size at all.

j_call,v_call,clone_size,cdr3_aa
TRBJ2-5,TRBV25-1,-,CASSESLGEETQYF
TRBJ2-5,TRBV23-1,-,CASSRGGQAETQYF
TRBJ1-4,TRBV28,-,CASSFPTGSELFF
TRBJ2-7,TRBV4-3,few,CASSLLPRWYEQYF
TRBJ2-7,TRBV6-5,-,CASSSHRSITYEQYF
TRBJ2-1,TRBV19,-,CASSIVGSGSGDEQFF
TRBJ2-3,TRBV7-9,-,CASSLVSGSGTDTQYF
TRBJ2-3,TRBV27,-,CASSEILAPDTQYF
TRBJ1-5,TRBV2,-,CASSEAGTGLYSNQPQHF
TRBJ1-1,TRBV19,-,CASSAGWGGVTEAFF